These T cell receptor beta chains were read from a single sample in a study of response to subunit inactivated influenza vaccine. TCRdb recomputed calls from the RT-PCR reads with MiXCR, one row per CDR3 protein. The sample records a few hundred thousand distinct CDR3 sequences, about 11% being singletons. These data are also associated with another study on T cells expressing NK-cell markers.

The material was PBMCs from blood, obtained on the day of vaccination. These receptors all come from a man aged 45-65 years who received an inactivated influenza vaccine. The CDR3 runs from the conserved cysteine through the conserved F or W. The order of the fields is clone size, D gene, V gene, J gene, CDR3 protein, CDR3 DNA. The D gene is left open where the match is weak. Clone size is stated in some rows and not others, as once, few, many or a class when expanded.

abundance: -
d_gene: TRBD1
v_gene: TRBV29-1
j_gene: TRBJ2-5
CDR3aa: CSVAPDRGNQETQYF
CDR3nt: TGCAGCGTTGCTCCGGACAGGGGGAACCAAGAGACCCAGTACTTC

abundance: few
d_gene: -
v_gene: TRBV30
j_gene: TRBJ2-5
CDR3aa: CAWRAGTDRRETQYF
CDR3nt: TGTGCCTGGAGGGCAGGTACAGACCGTCGGGAGACCCAGTACTTC

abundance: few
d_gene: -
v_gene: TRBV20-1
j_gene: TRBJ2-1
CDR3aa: CSAKDSYEQFF
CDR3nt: TGCAGTGCTAAGGACAGCTATGAGCAGTTCTTC

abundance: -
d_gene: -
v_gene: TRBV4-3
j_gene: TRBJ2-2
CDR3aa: CASSQDAALGGELFF
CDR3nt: TGCGCCAGCAGCCAAGATGCGGCACTAGGGGGGGAGCTGTTTTTT

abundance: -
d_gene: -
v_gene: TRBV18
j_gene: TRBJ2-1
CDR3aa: CASSPPGSTYNEQFF
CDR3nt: TGTGCCAGCTCACCACCAGGGAGCACCTACAATGAGCAGTTCTTC

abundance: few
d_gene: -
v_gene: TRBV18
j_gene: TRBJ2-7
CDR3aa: CASSSKPAKGYEQYF
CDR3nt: TGTGCCAGCTCATCAAAACCGGCCAAAGGATACGAGCAGTACTTC

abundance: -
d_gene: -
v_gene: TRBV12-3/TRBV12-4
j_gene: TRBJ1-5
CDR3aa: CASSWAGGNQPQHF
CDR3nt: TGTGCCAGCAGCTGGGCAGGAGGCAATCAGCCCCAGCATTTT

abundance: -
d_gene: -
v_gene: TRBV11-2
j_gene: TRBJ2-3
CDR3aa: CASSLDFLQYF
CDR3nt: TGTGCCAGCAGCTTAGATTTCCTGCAGTATTTT

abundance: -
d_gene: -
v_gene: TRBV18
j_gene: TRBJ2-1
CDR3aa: CASSPSALPGNEQFF
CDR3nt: TGTGCCAGCTCACCATCGGCCCTGCCGGGGAATGAGCAGTTCTTC

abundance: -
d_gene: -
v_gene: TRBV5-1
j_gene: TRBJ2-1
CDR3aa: CASSLERHSSYNEQFF
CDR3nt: TGCGCCAGCAGCTTGGAGAGACACAGCTCCTACAATGAGCAGTTCTTC

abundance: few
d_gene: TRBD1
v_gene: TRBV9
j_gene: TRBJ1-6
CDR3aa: CASSAGDRGNSPLHF
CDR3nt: TGTGCCAGCAGCGCCGGGGACAGGGGCAATTCACCCCTCCACTTT

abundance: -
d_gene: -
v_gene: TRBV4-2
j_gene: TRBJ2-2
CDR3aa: CASSQEVQYTGELFF
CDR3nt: TGTGCCAGCAGCCAAGAGGTCCAGTACACCGGGGAGCTGTTTTTT

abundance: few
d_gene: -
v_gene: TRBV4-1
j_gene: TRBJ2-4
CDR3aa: CASSQEPAKNIQYF
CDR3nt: TGCGCCAGCAGCCAAGAGCCGGCCAAAAACATTCAGTACTTC

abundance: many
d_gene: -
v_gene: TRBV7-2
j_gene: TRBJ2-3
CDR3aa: CASSLAGRSDTQYF
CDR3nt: TGTGCCAGCAGCTTAGCCGGCAGGTCAGATACGCAGTATTTT

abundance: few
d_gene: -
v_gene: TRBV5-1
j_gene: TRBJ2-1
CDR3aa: CASSYGGASSYNEQFF
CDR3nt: TGCGCCAGCAGCTATGGCGGGGCCAGCTCCTACAATGAGCAGTTCTTC

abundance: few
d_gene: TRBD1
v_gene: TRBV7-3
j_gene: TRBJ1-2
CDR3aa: CASSPGTGSSYGYTF
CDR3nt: TGTGCCAGCAGCCCCGGGACAGGGTCAAGCTATGGCTACACCTTC

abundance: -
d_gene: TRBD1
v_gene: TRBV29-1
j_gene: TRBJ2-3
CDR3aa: CSVDGTGGRTDTQYF
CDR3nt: TGCAGCGTTGACGGGACAGGGGGCCGCACAGATACGCAGTATTTT

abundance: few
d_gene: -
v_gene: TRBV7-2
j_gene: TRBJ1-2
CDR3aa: CASSSSVNLGDGYTF
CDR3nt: TGTGCCAGCAGCTCCTCAGTGAACCTTGGCGATGGCTACACCTTC

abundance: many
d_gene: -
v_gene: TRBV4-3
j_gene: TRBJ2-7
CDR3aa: CASSQDFGAGEQYF
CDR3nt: TGCGCCAGCAGCCAAGATTTTGGGGCGGGCGAGCAGTACTTC

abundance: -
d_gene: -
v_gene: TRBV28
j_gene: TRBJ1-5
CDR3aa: CASSRQPSNQPQHF
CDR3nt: TGTGCCAGCAGCAGACAGCCCAGCAATCAGCCCCAGCATTTT

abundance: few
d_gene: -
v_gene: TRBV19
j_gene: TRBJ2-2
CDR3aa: CASSTAGGRLTGELFF
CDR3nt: TGTGCCAGTAGCACCGCAGGGGGGAGGTTGACCGGGGAGCTGTTTTTT

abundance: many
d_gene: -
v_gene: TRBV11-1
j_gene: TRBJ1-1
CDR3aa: CASSHPRLRTFTLNTEAFF
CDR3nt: TGTGCCAGCAGCCACCCTAGATTGAGGACCTTCACTTTGAACACTGAAGCTTTCTTT

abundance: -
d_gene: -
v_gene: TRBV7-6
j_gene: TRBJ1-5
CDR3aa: CASSLHRGNQPQHF
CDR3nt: TGTGCCAGCAGCTTGCACAGGGGCAATCAGCCCCAGCATTTT

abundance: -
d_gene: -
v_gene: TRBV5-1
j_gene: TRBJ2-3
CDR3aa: CASSPEWSRTDTQYF
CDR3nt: TGCGCCAGCAGCCCTGAATGGAGCCGCACAGATACGCAGTATTTT

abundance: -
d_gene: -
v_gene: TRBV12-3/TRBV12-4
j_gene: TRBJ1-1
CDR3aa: CASSLSAGSNTEAFF
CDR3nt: TGTGCCAGCAGTTTATCAGCGGGGAGTAACACTGAAGCTTTCTTT

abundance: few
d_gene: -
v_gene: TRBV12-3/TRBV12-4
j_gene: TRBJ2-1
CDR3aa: CASSLGLGQFF
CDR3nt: TGTGCCAGCAGTTTGGGTTTAGGGCAGTTCTTC

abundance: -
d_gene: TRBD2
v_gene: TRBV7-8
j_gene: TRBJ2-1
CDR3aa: CASSNPGTSGSHEQFF
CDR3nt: TGTGCCAGCAGCAACCCCGGGACTAGCGGGAGTCATGAGCAGTTCTTC

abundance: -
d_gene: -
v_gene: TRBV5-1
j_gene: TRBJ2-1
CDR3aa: CASSLAWGRDEQFF
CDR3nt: TGCGCCAGCAGCTTGGCCTGGGGTAGGGATGAGCAGTTCTTC

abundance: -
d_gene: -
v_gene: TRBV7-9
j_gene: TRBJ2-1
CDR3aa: CASSLALDNYNEQFF
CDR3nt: TGTGCCAGCAGCTTAGCGCTGGACAACTACAATGAGCAGTTCTTC

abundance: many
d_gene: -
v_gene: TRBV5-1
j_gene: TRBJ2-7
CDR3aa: CASSLEGVYEQYF
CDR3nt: TGCGCCAGCAGCTTGGAGGGGGTTTACGAGCAGTACTTC

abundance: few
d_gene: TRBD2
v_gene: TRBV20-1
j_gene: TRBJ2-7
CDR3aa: CSAPNLAGQTYEQYF
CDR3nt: TGCAGTGCCCCAAATCTAGCGGGACAGACCTACGAGCAGTACTTC

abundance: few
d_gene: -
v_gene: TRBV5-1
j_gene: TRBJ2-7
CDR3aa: CASSLETDYYEQYF
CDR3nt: TGCGCCAGCAGCTTGGAGACCGATTACTACGAGCAGTACTTC

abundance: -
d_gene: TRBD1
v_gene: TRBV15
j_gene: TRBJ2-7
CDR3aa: CATSIGTGDKYF
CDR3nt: TGTGCCACCAGCATTGGGACAGGGGATAAGTACTTC

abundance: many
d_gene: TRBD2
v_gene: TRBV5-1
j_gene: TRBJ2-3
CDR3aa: CASSLGRGGTDTQYF
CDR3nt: TGCGCCAGCAGCTTGGGGCGGGGGGGCACAGATACGCAGTATTTT

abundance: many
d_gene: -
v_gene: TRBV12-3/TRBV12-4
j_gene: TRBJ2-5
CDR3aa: CASSWIAQETQYF
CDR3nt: TGTGCCAGCAGTTGGATTGCCCAAGAGACCCAGTACTTC

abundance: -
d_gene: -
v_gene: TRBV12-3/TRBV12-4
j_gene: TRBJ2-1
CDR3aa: CASSSVTGTEQFF
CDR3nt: TGTGCCAGCAGTTCAGTGACCGGGACAGAGCAGTTCTTC

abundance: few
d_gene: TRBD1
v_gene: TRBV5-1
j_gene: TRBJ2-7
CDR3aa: CASSLAPGTGYIPYEQYF
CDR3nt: TGCGCCAGCAGCTTGGCCCCCGGGACAGGGTATATCCCCTACGAGCAGTACTTC

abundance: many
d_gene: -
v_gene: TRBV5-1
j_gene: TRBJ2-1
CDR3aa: CASSPGLNNEQFF
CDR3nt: TGCGCCAGCAGCCCGGGACTGAACAATGAGCAGTTCTTC

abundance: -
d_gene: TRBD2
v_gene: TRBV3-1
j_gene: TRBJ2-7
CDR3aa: CASSQPPRGDSLYF
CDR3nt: TGTGCCAGCAGCCAACCTCCTCGGGGGGATTCTCTGTACTTC

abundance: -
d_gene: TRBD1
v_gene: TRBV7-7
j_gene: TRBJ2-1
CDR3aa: CASSLGTGEDEQFF
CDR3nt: TGTGCTAGCAGCTTGGGGACAGGGGAGGATGAGCAGTTCTTC

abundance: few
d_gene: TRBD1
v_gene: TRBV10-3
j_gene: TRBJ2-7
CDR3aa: CAISERGTGTGYEQYF
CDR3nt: TGTGCCATCAGTGAGAGAGGAACCGGGACAGGGTACGAGCAGTACTTC

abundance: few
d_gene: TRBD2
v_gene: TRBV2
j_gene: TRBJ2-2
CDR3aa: CASNSGTNTGELFF
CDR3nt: TGTGCCAGCAACAGCGGGACGAACACCGGGGAGCTGTTTTTT

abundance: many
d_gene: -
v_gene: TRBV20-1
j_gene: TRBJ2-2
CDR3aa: CSAIRDGYTGELFF
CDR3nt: TGCAGTGCAATCCGGGACGGGTACACCGGGGAGCTGTTTTTT

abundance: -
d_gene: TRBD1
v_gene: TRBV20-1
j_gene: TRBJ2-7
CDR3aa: CSAPTGTSEQYF
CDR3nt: TGCAGTGCGCCGACAGGGACGAGCGAGCAGTACTTC

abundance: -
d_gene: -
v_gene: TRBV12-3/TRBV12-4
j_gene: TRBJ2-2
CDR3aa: CASSLMSRGGTGELFF
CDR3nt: TGTGCCAGCAGTTTAATGTCCAGGGGGGGGACCGGGGAGCTGTTTTTT

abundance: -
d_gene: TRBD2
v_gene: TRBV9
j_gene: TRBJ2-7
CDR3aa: CASSTGTSGRDYEQYF
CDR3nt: TGTGCCAGCAGCACCGGGACTAGCGGGAGGGACTACGAGCAGTACTTC

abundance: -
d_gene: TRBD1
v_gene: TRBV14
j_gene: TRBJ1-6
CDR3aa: CASSQDLGQGWSPLHF
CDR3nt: TGTGCCAGCAGCCAAGACCTGGGACAGGGTTGGTCACCCCTCCACTTT

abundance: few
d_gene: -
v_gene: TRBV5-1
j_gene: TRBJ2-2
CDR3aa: CASSLFTRPYIGELFF
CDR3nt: TGCGCCAGCAGCCTTTTTACTCGGCCCTACATTGGGGAGCTGTTTTTT

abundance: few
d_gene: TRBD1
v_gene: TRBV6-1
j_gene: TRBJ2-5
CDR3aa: CASSEAHTGTGYQETQYF
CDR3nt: TGTGCCAGCAGTGAAGCTCATACCGGGACAGGGTACCAAGAGACCCAGTACTTC

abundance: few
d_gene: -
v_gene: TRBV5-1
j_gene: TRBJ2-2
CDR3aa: CASSLDPGIGELFF
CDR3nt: TGCGCCAGCAGCTTGGATCCTGGGATCGGGGAGCTGTTTTTT

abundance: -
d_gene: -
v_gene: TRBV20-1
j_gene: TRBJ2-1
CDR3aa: CSAMGDHEQFF
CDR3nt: TGCAGTGCTATGGGTGACCATGAGCAGTTCTTC

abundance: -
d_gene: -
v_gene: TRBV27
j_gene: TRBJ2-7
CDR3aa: CASGDGSSYEQYF
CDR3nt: TGTGCCAGCGGGGACGGGAGCTCCTACGAGCAGTACTTC

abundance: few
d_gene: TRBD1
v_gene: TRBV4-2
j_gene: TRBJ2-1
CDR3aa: CASSQSGTGGDEQFF
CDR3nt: TGTGCCAGCAGCCAATCCGGGACAGGGGGCGATGAGCAGTTCTTC

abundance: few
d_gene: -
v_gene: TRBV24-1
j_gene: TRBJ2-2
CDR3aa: CAVQGPNTGELFF
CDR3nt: TGTGCCGTCCAAGGGCCTAACACCGGGGAGCTGTTTTTT

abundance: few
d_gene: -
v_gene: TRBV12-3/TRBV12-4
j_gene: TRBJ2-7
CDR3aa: CASSPALSYEQYF
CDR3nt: TGTGCCAGCAGTCCCGCGCTGAGCTACGAGCAGTACTTC